Each of the 10 T cell receptor beta chains below was sequenced from the same sample in a study of CD8 T cells in Susac syndrome. A quantity of about 0.5 to 1 ug RNA underwent reverse transcription using random hexamers. TCRdb analysed the immunoSEQ multiplex PCR reads with MiXCR anew, one entry per CDR3 protein. Of a few hundred thousand distinct CDR3 sequences listed, around 95% are singletons. The source material was CD4+ T cells from PBMCs. All receptors derive from a human donor with multiple sclerosis.

Details on this clonotype: Mismatch with germline at one junction end may stem from a read error. This chain connects TRBV20-1 to TRBJ1-1; D is uncertain. This CDR3 has 12 residues. Germline loops: CDR1 DFQATT, CDR2 SNEGSKA (reference sequence). Here the CDR3 reads CSAGHGVTEAFF. CDR3 in DNA: TGCAGTGCTGGCCATGGGGTCACTGAAGCCTTCTTT.

The J gene is TRBJ2-2, the V gene TRBV11-2; D is unclear. Per the germline V gene, CDR1 is SGHAT and CDR2 is FQNNGV. Between the trimmed V and J ends, which lost 4 bases and 7 bases, there was a span of 13 bases. The CDR3 length is 14 residues. For the CDR3, the DNA is TGTGCCAGCAGCTCCCGCCTGGGCAGCGGGGAGCTGTTTTTT. Translating gives CASSSRLGSGELFF.

V and J are TRBV9 and TRBJ1-1; the D gene is possibly TRBD1 (5 bases). Germline V CDR1 and CDR2: SGDLS, YYNGEE. There are 15 residues in the CDR3. V shed 0 bases and J shed 4 bases, with 13 bases lying between them. This chain's CDR3 is CASSVASGISTEAFF. CDR3 DNA: TGTGCCAGCAGCGTAGCCTCAGGGATTTCCACTGAAGCTTTCTTT.

This rearrangement joins TRBV5-6 to TRBJ2-1, with 8 bases aligning to TRBD1. CDR1 is SGHDT and CDR2 is YYEEEE in the germline V gene. Unmatched junction bases numbered 8, after V lost 2 bases and J lost 7 bases. The CDR3 is 15 amino acids. This CDR3 reads CASSLRQGFGNEQFF. The CDR3 region has the DNA TGTGCCAGCAGCTTACGACAGGGGTTCGGTAATGAGCAGTTCTTC.

The J gene is TRBJ2-1, the V gene TRBV24-1; D call uncertain. With 12 bases removed from V and 9 bases from J, the gap between germline ends came to 8 bases. The CDR3 is 9 amino acids. Looked up from germline, CDR1 is KGHDR and CDR2 is SFDVKD. CDR3 coding DNA: TGTGCCCCTCTATGTGAGCAGTTCTTC. Amino acids: CAPLCEQFF.

This chain links TRBV29-1 with TRBJ1-1; no clear D. The V and J ends lost 7 bases and 4 bases respectively, with 13 bases between them. The germline gives CDR1 SQVTM, CDR2 ANQGSEA. The CDR3 length is 12 residues. The CDR3 region is CSADGRRTEAFF. CDR3 bases: TGCAGCGCTGATGGGCGGCGCACTGAAGCTTTCTTT.

This chain uses TRBV30 with TRBJ1-1, with 7 bases matching TRBD1. The CDR3 runs 11 residues. The V gene end was trimmed by 3 bases and the J gene end by 7 bases; junction bases not matched to a gene: 2. From germline, CDR1 is GTSNPN and CDR2 SVGIG (reference sequence). CDR3 loop: CAWRGDSEAFF. The CDR3 DNA sequence: TGTGCCTGGAGGGGGGACAGTGAAGCTTTCTTT.

The V and J genes are TRBV2 and TRBJ2-1; D is tentatively TRBD1 or TRBD2 (5 bases each). Trimming shortened V by 3 bases and J by 15 bases, and 12 bases separated the two germline ends. The V gene's germline CDR1 is SNHLY and CDR2 FYNNEI. The CDR3 extends over 11 amino acids. This CDR3 is CASSDMGPGFF. DNA of the CDR3: TGTGCCAGCAGTGATATGGGACCGGGGTTCTTC.

The chain uses TRBV19 and TRBJ2-1; D is perhaps TRBD1 (5 bases). Germline V gene data show CDR1 as LNHDA and CDR2 as SQIVND (reference sequence). Trimming cost V 4 bases and J 6 bases, with 10 bases left between them. CDR3 size: 13 residues. The CDR3 DNA reads as TGTGCCAGTAGTAGGGGCACGACCAATGAGCAGTTCTTC. It encodes CASSRGTTNEQFF. Full variable domain (missing parts from reference TRBV19 and TRBJ2-1): DGGITQSPKYLFRKEGQNVTLSCEQNLNHDAMYWYRQDPGQGLRLIYYSQIVNDFQKGDIAEGYSVSREKKESFPLTVTSAQKNPTAFYLCASSRGTTNEQFFGPGTRLTVL.

The V and J genes are TRBV5-1 and TRBJ2-5; D possibly corresponds to TRBD1 (6 bases). Germline lookup yields CDR1 SGHRS and CDR2 YFSETQ. This CDR3 is built from 15 residues. With 4 bases removed from V and 0 bases from J, the gap between germline ends came to 13 bases. CDR3 amino acids: CASSRQTGNQETQYF. CDR3 coding DNA: TGCGCCAGCAGCCGCCAGACAGGAAACCAAGAGACCCAGTACTTC.